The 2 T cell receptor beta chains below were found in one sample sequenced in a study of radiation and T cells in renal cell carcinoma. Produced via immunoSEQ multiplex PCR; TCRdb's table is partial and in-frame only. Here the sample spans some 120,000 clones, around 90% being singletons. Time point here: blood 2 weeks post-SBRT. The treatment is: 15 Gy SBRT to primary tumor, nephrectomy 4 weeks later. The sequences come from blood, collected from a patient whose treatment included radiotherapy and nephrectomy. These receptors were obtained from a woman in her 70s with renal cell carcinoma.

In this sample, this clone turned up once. The CDR3 bases are TGCGCCAGCAGCCAAGACGGACTAGCGGGGGACACAGATACGCAGTATTTT. Translation: CASSQDGLAGDTDTQYF. V gene TRBV4-3 combines with J gene TRBJ2-3, with 13 bases lining up with TRBD2. The CDR3 consists of 17 residues. CDR1 LGHNA and CDR2 YSLEER come from the germline V gene. The trim removed 0 bases at V and 2 bases at J, leaving 2 bases unmatched.

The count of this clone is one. This CDR3 is CATSRDQGVKYNEQFF. CDR3 in DNA: TGTGCCACCAGCAGAGATCAGGGGGTAAAGTACAATGAGCAGTTCTTC. This rearrangement joins TRBV15 to TRBJ2-1; TRBD1 matches 7 bases. The CDR3 contains 16 residues. V was pared by 0 bases and J by 4 bases, with 6 bases of the junction left unmatched. Germline V CDR1 and CDR2: LNHNV, YYDKDF (reference sequence).